These T cell receptor beta chains were read from a single sample in a study of T cell changes during pregnancy in multiple sclerosis. Profiling relied on immunoSEQ multiplex PCR, and the TCRdb table lists in-frame clones only, not all of them. The sample gives over 40,000 clones, about 87% of which show up once; about 5% is in the top ten. The sequencing here drew on peripheral blood, taken in the first trimester of pregnancy. These receptors were taken from a female donor in good health, enrolled as a control in a pregnancy study. Each CDR3 is given without its conserved first and last residue.

v_gene: TRBV27; j_gene: TRBJ1-3; CDR3aa: ASSPRWEPPGNTIY
v_gene: TRBV5-1; j_gene: TRBJ1-2; CDR3aa: ASTPGGGLDYGYT
v_gene: TRBV5-8; j_gene: TRBJ2-7; CDR3aa: ASSLTTSGPLGSYEQY
v_gene: TRBV30; j_gene: TRBJ2-7; CDR3aa: AWSVRASLTYEQY
v_gene: TRBV9; j_gene: TRBJ1-5; CDR3aa: ASSPGIWGNQPQH
v_gene: TRBV5-4; j_gene: TRBJ1-5; CDR3aa: ASSSSTGFVGNQPQH
v_gene: TRBV7-6; j_gene: TRBJ2-7; CDR3aa: ASSGAGEPSEQY
v_gene: TRBV6-1; j_gene: TRBJ1-1; CDR3aa: ASSLVYTEAF
v_gene: TRBV11-2; j_gene: TRBJ2-3; CDR3aa: ASNPTGTSGGTDTQY
v_gene: TRBV6-5; j_gene: TRBJ2-7; CDR3aa: ASNRGKVDEQY